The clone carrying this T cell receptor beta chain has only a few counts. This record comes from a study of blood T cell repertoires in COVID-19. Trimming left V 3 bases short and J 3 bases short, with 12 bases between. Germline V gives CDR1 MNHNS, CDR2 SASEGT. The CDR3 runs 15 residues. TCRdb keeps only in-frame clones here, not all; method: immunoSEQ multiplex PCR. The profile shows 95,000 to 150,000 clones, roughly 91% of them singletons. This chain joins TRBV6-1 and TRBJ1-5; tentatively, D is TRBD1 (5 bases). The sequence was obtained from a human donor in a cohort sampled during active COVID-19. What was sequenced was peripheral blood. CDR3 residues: CASSDGQGLNQPQHF. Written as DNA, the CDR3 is TGTGCCAGCAGTGACGGGCAGGGCCTCAATCAGCCCCAGCATTTT.